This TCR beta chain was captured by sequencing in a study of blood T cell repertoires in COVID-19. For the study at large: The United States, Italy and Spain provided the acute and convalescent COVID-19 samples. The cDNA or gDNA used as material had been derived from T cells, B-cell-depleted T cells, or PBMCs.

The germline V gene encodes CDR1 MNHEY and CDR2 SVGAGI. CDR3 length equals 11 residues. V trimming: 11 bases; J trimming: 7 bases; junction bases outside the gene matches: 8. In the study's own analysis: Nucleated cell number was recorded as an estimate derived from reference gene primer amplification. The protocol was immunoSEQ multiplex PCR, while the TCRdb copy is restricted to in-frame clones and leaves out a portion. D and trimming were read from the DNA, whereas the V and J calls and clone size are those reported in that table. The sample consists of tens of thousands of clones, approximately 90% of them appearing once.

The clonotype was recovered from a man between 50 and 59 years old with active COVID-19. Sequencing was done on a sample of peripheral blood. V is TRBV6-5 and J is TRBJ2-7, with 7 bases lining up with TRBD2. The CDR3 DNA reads TGTGCCGGGGGGAGGGCTGGAGAGCAGTACTTC. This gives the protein CAGGRAGEQYF.